A selection of T cell receptor beta chains follows, all from one sample in a study of cytomegalovirus exposure and HLA in healthy donors. TCRdb's copy holds only in-frame clones and misses some; the assay was immunoSEQ multiplex PCR. Of fewer than 250,000 clones detected, roughly 80% appear once; the ten largest clones hold about 6%. Sequencing was carried out using PBMCs. These receptors all come from a man between 35 and 55 years old in good health and CMV-seropositive. The CDR3 runs from the conserved cysteine through the conserved F or W. The D gene is left open where the match is weak. Clone size is shown for a subset of rows, as once, few, many or a class of expanded clone.

-	TRBV13	TRBJ2-1	-	CASSQAFGWNEQFF	TGTGCCAGCAGTCAGGCGTTTGGATGGAATGAGCAGTTCTTC
-	TRBV6-6	TRBJ2-1	-	CASSGRLVGYNEQFF	TGTGCCAGCAGTGGCCGACTAGTTGGCTACAATGAGCAGTTCTTC
-	TRBV2	TRBJ2-3	-	CASRQGGTDTQYF	TGTGCCAGCAGACAGGGTGGCACAGATACGCAGTATTTT
-	TRBV7-3	TRBJ2-3	-	CASSLGAATDTQYF	TGTGCCAGCAGCTTAGGGGCCGCCACAGATACGCAGTATTTT
-	TRBV5-1	TRBJ1-5	-	CASSFEGGNQPQHF	TGCGCCAGCAGCTTCGAGGGGGGCAATCAGCCCCAGCATTTT
-	TRBV9	TRBJ1-2	-	CASSVEAPRSGSGYTF	TGTGCCAGCAGCGTAGAGGCTCCCAGGTCCGGAAGTGGCTACACCTTC
-	TRBV18	TRBJ2-5	-	CASSPGTDPRETQYF	TGTGCCAGCTCACCAGGTACAGACCCTCGGGAGACCCAGTACTTC
-	TRBV2	TRBJ1-1	-	CASRYEGNTEAFF	TGTGCCAGCAGATACGAGGGGAACACTGAAGCTTTCTTT
once	TRBV10-1	TRBJ2-2	TRBD2	CASSRTSWNGELFF	TGCGCCAGCAGTCGGACTAGCTGGAACGGGGAGCTGTTTTTT
-	TRBV27	TRBJ2-3	TRBD2	CASSLGLETDTQYF	TGTGCCAGCAGTTTGGGACTAGAGACAGATACGCAGTATTTT
-	TRBV5-1	TRBJ2-3	TRBD2	CASTPSGRAKDTQYF	TGCGCCAGCACCCCTAGCGGGAGGGCCAAAGATACGCAGTATTTT
-	TRBV5-1	TRBJ2-4	-	CASSSGGAQNIQYF	TGCGCCAGCAGCTCTGGAGGGGCCCAAAACATTCAGTACTTC
-	TRBV7-9	TRBJ2-1	-	CASSATTGDHPPYNEQFF	TGTGCCAGCAGCGCCACGACAGGAGATCACCCTCCCTACAATGAGCAGTTCTTC
-	TRBV12-5	TRBJ2-3	-	CASGLVAGTGTDTQYF	TGTGCTAGTGGTTTGGTAGCAGGGACTGGCACAGATACGCAGTATTTT
-	TRBV29-1	TRBJ1-4	TRBD1	CSATRQGPNEKLFF	TGCAGCGCAACCCGACAGGGACCCAACGAAAAACTGTTTTTT
-	TRBV9	TRBJ2-7	TRBD1	CASSVGTGVYEQYF	TGTGCCAGCAGCGTAGGGACAGGGGTTTACGAGCAGTACTTC
-	TRBV6-5	TRBJ2-1	TRBD2	CASSYTGGSSYNEQFF	TGTGCCAGCAGTTACACGGGGGGGAGCTCCTACAATGAGCAGTTCTTC
-	TRBV6-1	TRBJ2-3	TRBD2	CASRSRTSFRDTQYF	TGTGCCAGCAGGTCAAGGACTAGCTTCAGAGATACGCAGTATTTT
-	TRBV7-2	TRBJ2-1	-	CASSSDLRGSLEQFF	TGTGCCAGCAGCTCGGACCTCCGGGGATCCCTTGAGCAGTTCTTC
-	TRBV19	TRBJ2-1	TRBD2	CASTRAGTSNSNEQFF	TGTGCCAGTACCCGAGCCGGGACTAGCAATAGCAATGAGCAGTTCTTC
-	TRBV7-9	TRBJ1-1	-	CASREWGPYTEAFF	TGTGCCAGCAGGGAGTGGGGGCCGTACACTGAAGCTTTCTTT
-	TRBV10-2	TRBJ2-1	TRBD2	CASTGLAEYNEQFF	TGCGCCAGCACGGGGCTAGCGGAGTACAATGAGCAGTTCTTC
-	TRBV9	TRBJ1-2	-	CASSVDGQPTNYGYTF	TGTGCCAGCAGCGTAGATGGACAGCCAACTAACTATGGCTACACCTTC
-	TRBV10-3	TRBJ1-5	-	CAISEDQGSNQPQHF	TGTGCCATCAGTGAAGACCAGGGGTCCAATCAGCCCCAGCATTTT
-	TRBV5-1	TRBJ1-4	-	CASSLGATNEKLFF	TGCGCCAGCAGCTTGGGGGCGACTAATGAAAAACTGTTTTTT
-	TRBV2	TRBJ1-1	-	CASSQTGPTEAFF	TGTGCCAGCAGCCAGACAGGTCCCACTGAAGCTTTCTTT
-	TRBV9	TRBJ1-1	TRBD1	CASSVTGGSPPNTEAFF	TGTGCCAGCAGCGTGACAGGGGGTTCCCCGCCGAACACTGAAGCTTTCTTT
-	TRBV6-5	TRBJ2-5	TRBD1	CASSPTGQETQYF	TGTGCCAGCAGTCCGACAGGGCAAGAGACCCAGTACTTC
-	TRBV7-3	TRBJ2-5	-	CASSIDRFETQYF	TGTGCCAGCAGCATTGACAGGTTTGAGACCCAGTACTTC